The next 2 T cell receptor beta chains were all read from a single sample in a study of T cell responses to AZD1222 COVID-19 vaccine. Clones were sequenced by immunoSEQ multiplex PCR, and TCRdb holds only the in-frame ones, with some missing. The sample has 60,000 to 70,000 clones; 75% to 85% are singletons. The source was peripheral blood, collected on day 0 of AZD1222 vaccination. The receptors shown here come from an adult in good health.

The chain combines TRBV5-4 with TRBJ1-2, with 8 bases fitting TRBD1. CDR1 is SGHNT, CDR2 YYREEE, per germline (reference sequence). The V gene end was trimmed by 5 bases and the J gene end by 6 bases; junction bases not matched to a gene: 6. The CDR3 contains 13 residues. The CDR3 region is CASRFTGGDGYTF. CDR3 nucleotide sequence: TGTGCCAGCAGGTTTACAGGGGGGGATGGCTACACCTTC.

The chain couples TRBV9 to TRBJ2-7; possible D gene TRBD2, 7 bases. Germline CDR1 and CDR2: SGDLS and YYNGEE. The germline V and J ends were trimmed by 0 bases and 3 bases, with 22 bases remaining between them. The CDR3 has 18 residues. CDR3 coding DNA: TGTGCCAGCAGCGTAGGCCCCTTAGGGGGGGGCATTCACTACGAGCAGTACTTC. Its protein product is CASSVGPLGGGIHYEQYF. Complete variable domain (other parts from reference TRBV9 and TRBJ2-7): DSGVTQTPKHLITATGQRVTLRCSPRSGDLSVYWYQQSLDQGLQFLIQYYNGEERAKGNILERFSAQQFPDLHSELNLSSLELGDSALYFCASSVGPLGGGIHYEQYFGPGTRLTVT.